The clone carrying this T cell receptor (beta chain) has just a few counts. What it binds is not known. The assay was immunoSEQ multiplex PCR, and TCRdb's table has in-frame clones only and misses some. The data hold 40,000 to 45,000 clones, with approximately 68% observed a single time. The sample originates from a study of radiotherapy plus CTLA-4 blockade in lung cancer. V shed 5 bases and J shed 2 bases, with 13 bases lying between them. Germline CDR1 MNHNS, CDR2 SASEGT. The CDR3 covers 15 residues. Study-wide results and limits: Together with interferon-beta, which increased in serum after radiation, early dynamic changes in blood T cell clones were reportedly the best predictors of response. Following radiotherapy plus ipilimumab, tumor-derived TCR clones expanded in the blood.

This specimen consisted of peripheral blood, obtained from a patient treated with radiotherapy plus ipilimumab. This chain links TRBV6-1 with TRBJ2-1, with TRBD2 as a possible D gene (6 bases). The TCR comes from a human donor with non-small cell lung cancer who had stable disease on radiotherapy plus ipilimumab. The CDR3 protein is CASSPFGTPYNEQFF. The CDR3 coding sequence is TGTGCCAGCAGTCCGTTCGGGACTCCCTACAATGAGCAGTTCTTC.